The 25 T cell receptor beta chains below were found in one sample sequenced in a study of shared clonotypes between healthy human individuals. The data were produced by immunoSEQ multiplex PCR, yet TCRdb's version contains in-frame clones alone and is incomplete. Altogether 850,000 to 1,100,000 clones are present, around 77% being singletons, with the ten largest covering roughly 0.82%. The sequenced material came from memory CD4+ T cells from PBMCs. The subset is: CD45RA-negative fraction. All receptors derive from a man aged 18 to 29 in good health. Some clones in this sample may be carry-over from other donors' samples.

The V call is TRBV29-1, the J call TRBJ1-1; TRBD1 agrees at 7 bases. The J segment lost 0 bases and the V segment lost 2 bases, leaving 3 bases of the junction unmatched. The CDR3 is 14 amino acids. Germline V gene sequence: CDR1 SQVTM, CDR2 ANQGSEA. The CDR3 sequence: CSVEKGTVNTEAFF. The CDR3 region has the DNA TGCAGCGTTGAAAAGGGGACAGTGAACACTGAAGCTTTCTTT. Based on the CDR3 plus reference TRBV29-1 and TRBJ1-1, the full variable domain is SAVISQKPSRDICQRGTSLTIQCQVDSQVTMMFWYRQQPGQSLTLIATANQGSEATYESGFVIDKFPISRPNLTFSTLTVSNMSPEDSSIYLCSVEKGTVNTEAFFGQGTRLTVV.

V and J are TRBV28 and TRBJ1-5; D is unresolved. This CDR3 has 16 residues. The V gene's germline CDR1 is MDHEN and CDR2 SYDVKM. With 5 bases removed from V and 7 bases from J, the gap between germline ends came to 21 bases. The CDR3 coding sequence is TGTGCCAGCAGTAAATATCGGCGGGGATCTGAGCAGCCCCAGCATTTT. This gives the protein CASSKYRRGSEQPQHF.

V usage is TRBV7-9 and J usage is TRBJ1-2, with a weak D call TRBD1 (6 bases). Trimming took 5 bases from V and 3 from J, leaving 19 bases between them. Germline V gene sequence: CDR1 SEHNR, CDR2 FQNEAQ (reference sequence). The CDR3 totals 16 residues. The CDR3 coding sequence is TGTGCCAGCAGCCCGCCCCGGGGGCGGGGGGACTATGGCTACACCTTC. Translated, it gives CASSPPRGRGDYGYTF.

As for this clone: Other DNA sequences within the sample encode an identical CDR3. The chain carries TRBV7-2 and TRBJ1-2; the match to TRBD1 covers 9 bases. The CDR3 sequence is 15 residues long. V lost 1 base and J lost 4; bases outside the gene matches: 4. Germline lookup yields CDR1 SGHTA and CDR2 FQGNSA. The CDR3 DNA reads as TGTGCCAGCAGCTTAGGAACAGGGGGCGGCTATGGCTACACCTTC. It specifies CASSLGTGGGYGYTF.

In regard to this clone: This sequence may be a read error, since a much larger clone differs from it by one base. This chain links TRBV7-3 with TRBJ2-2; D might be TRBD1 (6 bases). CDR3 size: 15 residues. The germline gives CDR1 SGHTA, CDR2 FQGTGA. Trimming left V 3 bases short and J 1 base short, with 9 bases between. In DNA form, the CDR3 reads TGTGCCAGCAGCTTCGAGACAGGGAACACCGGGGAGCTGTTTTTT. Residues: CASSFETGNTGELFF.

The chain joins TRBV27 to TRBJ2-5; D unclear. The CDR3 spans 12 residues. The germline V gene has CDR1 MNHEY and CDR2 SMNVEV (reference sequence). The V and J ends lost 2 bases and 6 bases respectively, with 7 bases between them. CDR3 protein: CASSLIGQTQYF. CDR3 bases: TGTGCCAGCAGTTTAATAGGGCAGACCCAGTACTTC.

The chain employs TRBV14 and TRBJ1-4; D uncertain. V was trimmed by 4 bases and J by 8 bases, leaving 20 bases between them. The germline V gene encodes CDR1 SGHDN and CDR2 FVKESK. CDR3 size: 16 residues. The CDR3 reads CASSRTTPGVREKLFF. In DNA, the CDR3 is TGTGCCAGCAGCCGAACTACCCCAGGAGTTAGGGAAAAACTGTTTTTT.

A remark on this clone: The sample carries other DNA sequences with the same CDR3. The J gene is TRBJ1-5, the V gene TRBV2; D not certain. CDR3 length equals 14 residues. CDR1 and CDR2 from the germline V gene are SNHLY and FYNNEI. V was cut by 0 bases and J by 6 bases, with 9 bases left in between. CDR3 amino acids: CASSEALGSQPQHF. The CDR3 nucleotides are TGTGCCAGCAGTGAAGCGCTGGGTAGTCAGCCCCAGCATTTT.

This clone was observed a handful of times. The sample holds other DNA sequences that translate to the same CDR3. V and J are TRBV28 and TRBJ2-5; 7 bases are shared with TRBD1. The CDR3 extends over 13 amino acids. With V trimmed by 9 bases and J by 1 base, 5 bases remained unmatched. Germline V gene data show CDR1 as MDHEN and CDR2 as SYDVKM. In nucleotides, the CDR3 is TGTGCCAGTTCGGGGACAGCCCAAGAGACCCAGTACTTC. As protein: CASSGTAQETQYF.

This clone was detected only once. The V call is TRBV6-5, the J call TRBJ2-7, with 8 positions matching TRBD2. V dropped 5 bases and J dropped 6; count of bases not matched to a gene: 9. The germline V gene has CDR1 MNHEY and CDR2 SVGAGI. This CDR3 is 14 amino acids long. As DNA, the CDR3 is TGTGCCAGCAGTCGTCCCGGGACTAGTCGCGAGCAGTACTTC. Amino acids: CASSRPGTSREQYF.

The chain has TRBV7-3 and TRBJ1-5, with D perhaps TRBD1 (6 bases). V lost 5 bases to trimming and J lost 3 bases, with 8 bases between them. The V gene's germline CDR1 is SGHTA and CDR2 FQGTGA. The CDR3 runs 13 residues. The CDR3, as DNA: TGTGCCAGCAGCGAGGGGGACAATCAGCCCCAGCATTTT. It yields the protein CASSEGDNQPQHF.

The rearrangement links TRBV7-9 to TRBJ2-5; TRBD2 might be the D (5 bases). V gave up 0 bases and J gave up 5 bases, with 10 bases separating them. Germline V gene data show CDR1 as SEHNR and CDR2 as FQNEAQ (reference sequence). The CDR3 totals 14 residues. DNA for the CDR3: TGTGCCAGCAGCTTAGCTAGCGTGGCGGAGACCCAGTACTTC. It is translated as CASSLASVAETQYF.

This clone has at least ten counts. The chain recombines TRBV10-1 with TRBJ2-7; 13 bases are a match to TRBD2. CDR1 and CDR2 (germline): WNHNN, SYGVQD (reference sequence). V lost 2 bases to trimming and J lost 4 bases; unmatched junction nucleotides: 5. This CDR3 region has 16 residues. The CDR3 region is CASSEGLAGAGYEQYF. As DNA, the CDR3 is TGCGCCAGCAGTGAGGGACTAGCGGGAGCGGGTTACGAGCAGTACTTC.

This clone came up once. At one end, the junction sequence differs from germline, possibly due to a read error. J is TRBJ1-4 and V is TRBV6-1, with D perhaps TRBD1 (6 bases). The CDR3 length is 14 residues. Germline CDR1 and CDR2: MNHNS and SASEGT. The CDR3 bases are TGTGCCAGCAGTGCCGGGACAACCAATGAAAAACTGTTTTTT. Protein product: CASSAGTTNEKLFF.

The rearrangement links TRBV5-5 to TRBJ2-7; no clear D gene. Looked up from germline, CDR1 is SGHKS and CDR2 is YYEKEE (reference sequence). The CDR3 runs 11 residues. The germline V and J ends were trimmed by 2 bases and 3 bases, with 3 bases remaining between them. The CDR3 loop is CASSFDYEQYF. The CDR3 DNA reads TGTGCCAGCAGCTTTGACTACGAGCAGTACTTC.

This clone occurred a few times. This chain links TRBV11-1 with TRBJ2-5, with D perhaps given as TRBD1 or TRBD2 (5 bases each). This CDR3 has 16 amino acids. V lost 6 bases and J lost 2, with 19 bases in between. CDR1 is SGHAT, CDR2 FQDESV, per germline (reference sequence). CDR3 DNA sequence: TGTGCCAGCAGTAAAACAGTCGGGGCGACACAAGAGACCCAGTACTTC. Protein: CASSKTVGATQETQYF.

The chain uses TRBV5-1 and TRBJ1-1; TRBD1 is a possible D gene (5 bases). V was clipped by 3 bases and J by 3 bases, with 9 bases between them. The CDR3 runs to 13 residues. Germline V gene data show CDR1 as SGHRS and CDR2 as YFSETQ. The CDR3 region has the DNA TGCGCCAGCAGCTCATCGGGGGACACTGAAGCTTTCTTT. Translation gives CASSSSGDTEAFF.

Notes on this clone: This may be a read error: a much more frequent sequence differs by one nucleotide. At the DNA level, this CDR3 is encoded by other sequences in the same sample as well. V usage is TRBV7-2 and J usage is TRBJ1-2; D is uncertain. Germline CDR1 SGHTA, CDR2 FQGNSA. There are 12 residues in the CDR3. V was clipped by 5 bases and J by 4 bases, with 8 bases between them. The DNA for the CDR3 is TGTGCCAGCAGCCTAAGGACCTATGGCTACACCTTC. Translating it yields CASSLRTYGYTF.

As to this clone: A junction end diverges from the germline sequence, so it may reflect a read error. This same CDR3 is encoded by further DNA sequences in the sample. This sequence joins TRBV10-3 and TRBJ1-5, with 10 bases identical to TRBD1. Germline CDR1 reads ENHRY; CDR2 reads SYGVKD. The CDR3 totals 17 residues. The CDR3 DNA sequence: TGTGCCATTAGTGAGTCGGTGATGGGACAGGGGTATCAGCCCCAGCATTTT. This encodes CAISESVMGQGYQPQHF.

This sequence joins TRBV19 and TRBJ1-1; D is perhaps TRBD1 (5 bases). Trimming took 3 bases from V and 3 from J, leaving 14 bases between them. This CDR3 comprises 15 residues. The germline V gene has CDR1 LNHDA and CDR2 SQIVND (reference sequence). The chain's CDR3 is CASSIRDGGHTEAFF. As DNA, the CDR3 is TGTGCCAGTAGTATCAGGGACGGTGGGCACACTGAAGCTTTCTTT. The full variable domain, its missing parts supplied by reference TRBV19 and TRBJ1-1, is DGGITQSPKYLFRKEGQNVTLSCEQNLNHDAMYWYRQDPGQGLRLIYYSQIVNDFQKGDIAEGYSVSREKKESFPLTVTSAQKNPTAFYLCASSIRDGGHTEAFFGQGTRLTVV.

The rearrangement joins TRBV10-3 to TRBJ1-2; weak D call: TRBD1 (5 bases). Germline V lookup: CDR1 ENHRY, CDR2 SYGVKD. The length of the CDR3 is 15 residues. V gave up 6 bases and J gave up 0 bases, with 14 bases separating them. CDR3 in amino acids: CAIRATGATNYGYTF. CDR3 DNA sequence: TGTGCCATCAGGGCGACCGGGGCTACTAACTATGGCTACACCTTC.

The chain has TRBV28 and TRBJ2-7, with TRBD1 identical over 9 bases. The ends lost 6 bases at V and 0 bases at J; junction bases unmatched: 9. CDR1 and CDR2 from the germline V gene are MDHEN and SYDVKM. This CDR3 spans 16 amino acids. CDR3 bases: TGTGCCAGCAGCCCGCCGGGACAGGGTCACTCCTACGAGCAGTACTTC. Its translation is CASSPPGQGHSYEQYF. Supplemented by reference TRBV28 and TRBJ2-7, the full variable domain reads DVKVTQSSRYLVKRTGEKVFLECVQDMDHENMFWYRQDPGLGLRLIYFSYDVKMKEKGDIPEGYSVSREKKERFSLILESASTNQTSMYLCASSPPGQGHSYEQYFGPGTRLTVT.

This rearrangement joins TRBV6-5 to TRBJ2-1; 7 nucleotides agree with TRBD2. CDR1 is MNHEY and CDR2 is SVGAGI in the germline V gene. This CDR3 region has 15 residues. V dropped 9 bases and J dropped 3; count of bases not matched to a gene: 11. This chain's CDR3 is CASRLGLDDYNEQFF. The CDR3 DNA is TGTGCCAGTAGACTCGGACTAGATGACTACAATGAGCAGTTCTTC.

The V and J genes are TRBV5-4 and TRBJ1-4; possible D gene TRBD1, 6 bases. Germline CDR1 and CDR2: SGHNT and YYREEE (reference sequence). V shed 1 base and J shed 0 bases, with 19 bases lying between them. The CDR3 length is 19 residues. CDR3 nucleotides: TGTGCCAGCAGCTTGCGAAGAGGTACAGGGCCCGCAACTAATGAAAAACTGTTTTTT. Protein: CASSLRRGTGPATNEKLFF.

The chain carries TRBV12-5 and TRBJ2-5; 13 bases fit TRBD2. Germline V gives CDR1 LGHNT, CDR2 FRNRAP. The J segment lost 7 bases and the V segment lost 4 bases, leaving 6 bases of the junction unmatched. The length of the CDR3 is 15 residues. CDR3 DNA: TGTGCTAGTGGTTGGAGACTAGCGGGAGGAGGGACCCAGTACTTC. This encodes CASGWRLAGGGTQYF.